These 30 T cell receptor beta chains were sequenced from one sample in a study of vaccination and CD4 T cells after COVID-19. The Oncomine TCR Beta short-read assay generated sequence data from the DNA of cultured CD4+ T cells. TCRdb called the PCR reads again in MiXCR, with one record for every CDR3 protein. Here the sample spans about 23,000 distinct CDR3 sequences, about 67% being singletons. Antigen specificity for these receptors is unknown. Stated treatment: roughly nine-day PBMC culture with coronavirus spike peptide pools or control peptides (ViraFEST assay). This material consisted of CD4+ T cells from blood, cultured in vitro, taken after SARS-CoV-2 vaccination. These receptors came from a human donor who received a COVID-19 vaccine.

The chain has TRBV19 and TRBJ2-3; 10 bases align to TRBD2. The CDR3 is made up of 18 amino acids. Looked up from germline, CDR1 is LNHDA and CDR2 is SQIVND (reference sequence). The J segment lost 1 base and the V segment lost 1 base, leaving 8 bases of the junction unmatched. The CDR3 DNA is TGTGCCAGTAGTATAGCCAGCGGGGGGGCCGCCGGCACAGATACGCAGTATTTT. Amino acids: CASSIASGGAAGTDTQYF.

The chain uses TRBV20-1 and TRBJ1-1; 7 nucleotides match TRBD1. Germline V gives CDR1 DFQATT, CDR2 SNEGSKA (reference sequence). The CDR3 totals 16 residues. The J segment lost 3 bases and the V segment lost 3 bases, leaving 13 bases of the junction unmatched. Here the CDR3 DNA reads TGCAGTGCTAGTCGGTGGGGGGTCACAGGGGACACTGAAGCTTTCTTT. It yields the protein CSASRWGVTGDTEAFF.

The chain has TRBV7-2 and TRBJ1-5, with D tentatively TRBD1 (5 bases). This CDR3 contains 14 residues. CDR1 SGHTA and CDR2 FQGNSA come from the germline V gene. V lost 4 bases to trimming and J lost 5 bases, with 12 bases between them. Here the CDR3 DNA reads TGTGCCAGCAGCTCGCAGGGCGGCGATCAGCCCCAGCATTTT. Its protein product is CASSSQGGDQPQHF.

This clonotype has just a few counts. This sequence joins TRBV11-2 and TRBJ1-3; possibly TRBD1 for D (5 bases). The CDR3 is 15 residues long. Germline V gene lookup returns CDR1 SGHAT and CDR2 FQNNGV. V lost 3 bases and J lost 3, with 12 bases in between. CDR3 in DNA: TGTGCCAGCAGCTTGGAGTCCGGACATGGAAACACCATATATTTT. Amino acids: CASSLESGHGNTIYF.

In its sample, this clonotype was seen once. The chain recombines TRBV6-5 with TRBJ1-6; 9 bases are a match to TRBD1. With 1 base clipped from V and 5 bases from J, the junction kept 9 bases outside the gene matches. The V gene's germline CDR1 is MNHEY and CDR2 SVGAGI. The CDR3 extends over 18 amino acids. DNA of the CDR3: TGTGCCAGCAGTTACTTTACAGGGGGCGTATTTAATAATTCACCCCTCCACTTT. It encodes CASSYFTGGVFNNSPLHF.

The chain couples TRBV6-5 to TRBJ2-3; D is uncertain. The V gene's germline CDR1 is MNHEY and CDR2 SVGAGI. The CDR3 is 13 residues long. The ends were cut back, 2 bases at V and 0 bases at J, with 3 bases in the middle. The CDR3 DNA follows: TGTGCCAGCAGTTACCGGAGCACAGATACGCAGTATTTT. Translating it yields CASSYRSTDTQYF.

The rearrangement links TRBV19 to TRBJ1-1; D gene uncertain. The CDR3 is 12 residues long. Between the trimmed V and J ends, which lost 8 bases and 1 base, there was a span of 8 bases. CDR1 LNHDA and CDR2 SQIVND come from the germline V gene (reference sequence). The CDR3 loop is CASCKRNTEAFF. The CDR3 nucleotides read TGTGCCAGTTGCAAAAGGAACACTGAAGCTTTCTTT.

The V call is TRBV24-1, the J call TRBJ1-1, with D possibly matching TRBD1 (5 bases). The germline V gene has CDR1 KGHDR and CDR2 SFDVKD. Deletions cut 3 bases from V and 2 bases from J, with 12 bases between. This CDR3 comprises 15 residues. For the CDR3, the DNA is TGTGCCACCAGTGATGCGGGGGTTAAAAACACTGAAGCTTTCTTT. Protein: CATSDAGVKNTEAFF.

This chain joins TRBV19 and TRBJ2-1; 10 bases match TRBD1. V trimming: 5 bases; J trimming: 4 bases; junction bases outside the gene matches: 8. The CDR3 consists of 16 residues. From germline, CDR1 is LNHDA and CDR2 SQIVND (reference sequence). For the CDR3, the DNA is TGTGCCAGTAGTGACTCCGGGACAGGGGATTACAATGAGCAGTTCTTC. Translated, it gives CASSDSGTGDYNEQFF.

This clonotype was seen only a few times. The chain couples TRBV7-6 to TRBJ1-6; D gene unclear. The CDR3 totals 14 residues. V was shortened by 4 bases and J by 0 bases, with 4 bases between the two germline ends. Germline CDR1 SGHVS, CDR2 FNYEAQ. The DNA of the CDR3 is TGTGCCAGCAGCTCCTCCTCCTATAATTCACCCCTCCACTTT. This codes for CASSSSSYNSPLHF.

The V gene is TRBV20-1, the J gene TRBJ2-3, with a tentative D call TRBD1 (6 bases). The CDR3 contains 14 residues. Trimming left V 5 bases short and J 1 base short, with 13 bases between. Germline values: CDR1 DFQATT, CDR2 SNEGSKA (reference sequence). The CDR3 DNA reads TGCAGTGCTCTGGACAGCCAACGCACAGATACGCAGTATTTT. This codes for CSALDSQRTDTQYF.

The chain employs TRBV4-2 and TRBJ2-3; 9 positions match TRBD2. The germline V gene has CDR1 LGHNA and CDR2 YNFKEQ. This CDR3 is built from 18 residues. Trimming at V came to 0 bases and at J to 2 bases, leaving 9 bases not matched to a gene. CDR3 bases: TGTGCCAGCAGCCAAGATCCGGCTAGCGGGGCTAACACAGATACGCAGTATTTT. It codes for CASSQDPASGANTDTQYF.

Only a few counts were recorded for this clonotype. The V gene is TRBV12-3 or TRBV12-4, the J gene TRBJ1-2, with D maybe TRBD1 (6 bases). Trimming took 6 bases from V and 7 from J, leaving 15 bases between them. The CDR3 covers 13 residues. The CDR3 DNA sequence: TGTGCCAGCAGCCCGGGACAACGTTTTGGCTACACCTTC. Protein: CASSPGQRFGYTF.

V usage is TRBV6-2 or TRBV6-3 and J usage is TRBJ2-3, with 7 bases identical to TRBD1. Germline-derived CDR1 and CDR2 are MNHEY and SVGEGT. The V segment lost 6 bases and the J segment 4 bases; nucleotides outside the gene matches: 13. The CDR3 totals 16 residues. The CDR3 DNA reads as TGTGCCAGCAGCCCGCACAGGGGCTCGCGTGCAGATACGCAGTATTTT. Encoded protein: CASSPHRGSRADTQYF.

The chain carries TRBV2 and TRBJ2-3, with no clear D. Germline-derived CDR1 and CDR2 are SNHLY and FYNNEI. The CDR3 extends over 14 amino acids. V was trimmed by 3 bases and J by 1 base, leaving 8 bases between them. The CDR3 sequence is CASSDGWGTDTQYF. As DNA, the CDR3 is TGTGCCAGCAGTGATGGTTGGGGCACAGATACGCAGTATTTT.

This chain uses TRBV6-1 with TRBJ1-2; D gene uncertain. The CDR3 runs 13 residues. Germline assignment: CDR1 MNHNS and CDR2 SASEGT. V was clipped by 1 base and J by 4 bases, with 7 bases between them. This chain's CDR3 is CASSEGGGYGYTF. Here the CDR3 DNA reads TGTGCCAGCAGTGAAGGAGGAGGCTATGGCTACACCTTC.

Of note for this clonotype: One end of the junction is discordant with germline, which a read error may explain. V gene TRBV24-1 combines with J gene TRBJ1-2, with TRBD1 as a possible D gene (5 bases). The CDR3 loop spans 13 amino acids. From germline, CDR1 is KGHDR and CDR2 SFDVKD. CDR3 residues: CAASGSGNYGYTF. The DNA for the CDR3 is TGTGCCGCCAGTGGGTCAGGGAACTATGGCTACACCTTC.

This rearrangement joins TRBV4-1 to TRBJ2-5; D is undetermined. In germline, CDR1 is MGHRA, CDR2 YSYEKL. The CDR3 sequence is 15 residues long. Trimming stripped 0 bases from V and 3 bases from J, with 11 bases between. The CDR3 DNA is TGCGCCAGCAGCCAAGACCCGGGCCAAGAAGAGACCCAGTACTTC. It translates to CASSQDPGQEETQYF.

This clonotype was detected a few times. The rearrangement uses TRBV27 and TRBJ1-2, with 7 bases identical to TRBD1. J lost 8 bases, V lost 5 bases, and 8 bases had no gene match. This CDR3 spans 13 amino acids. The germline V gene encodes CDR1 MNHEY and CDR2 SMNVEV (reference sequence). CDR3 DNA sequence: TGTGCCAGCAGTCCCATAGACAGGGTCGGCTACACCTTC. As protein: CASSPIDRVGYTF.

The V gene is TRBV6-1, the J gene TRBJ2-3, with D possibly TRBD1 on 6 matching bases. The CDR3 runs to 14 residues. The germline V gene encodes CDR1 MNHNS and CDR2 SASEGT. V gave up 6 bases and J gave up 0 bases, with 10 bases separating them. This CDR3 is CASRDSSSTDTQYF. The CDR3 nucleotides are TGTGCCAGCAGGGACAGCTCTAGCACAGATACGCAGTATTTT.

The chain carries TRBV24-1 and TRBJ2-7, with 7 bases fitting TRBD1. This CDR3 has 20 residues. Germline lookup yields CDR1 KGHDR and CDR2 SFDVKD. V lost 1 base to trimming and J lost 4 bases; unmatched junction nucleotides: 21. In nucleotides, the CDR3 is TGTGCCACCAGTGATTTTCCTACAGTTTTGTTTAGGGGGACAGAATACGAGCAGTACTTC. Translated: CATSDFPTVLFRGTEYEQYF.

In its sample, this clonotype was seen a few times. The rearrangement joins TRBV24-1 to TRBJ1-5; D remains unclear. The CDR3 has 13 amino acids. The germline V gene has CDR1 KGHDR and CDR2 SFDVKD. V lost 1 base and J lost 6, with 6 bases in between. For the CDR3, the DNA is TGTGCCACCAGTGATTTATCGGCTCAGCCCCAGCATTTT. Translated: CATSDLSAQPQHF.

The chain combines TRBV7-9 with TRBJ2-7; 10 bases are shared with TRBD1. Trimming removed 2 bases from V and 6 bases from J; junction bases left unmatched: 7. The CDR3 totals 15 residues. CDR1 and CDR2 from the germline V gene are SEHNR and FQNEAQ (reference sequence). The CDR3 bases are TGTGCCAGCAGCTTAACCCCGGGACAGGGGAGCGAGCAGTACTTC. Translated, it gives CASSLTPGQGSEQYF.

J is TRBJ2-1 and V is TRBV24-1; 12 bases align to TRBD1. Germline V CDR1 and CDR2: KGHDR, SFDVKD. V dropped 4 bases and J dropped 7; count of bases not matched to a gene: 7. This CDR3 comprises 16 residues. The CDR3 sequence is CATSDPGQGARNEQFF. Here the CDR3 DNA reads TGTGCCACCAGTGACCCGGGACAGGGGGCGCGAAATGAGCAGTTCTTC.

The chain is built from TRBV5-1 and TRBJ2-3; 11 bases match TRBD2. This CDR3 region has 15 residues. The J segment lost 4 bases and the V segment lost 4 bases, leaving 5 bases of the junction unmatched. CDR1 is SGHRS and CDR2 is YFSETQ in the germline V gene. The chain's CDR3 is CASSAGTSGPDTQYF. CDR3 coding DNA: TGCGCCAGCAGCGCCGGGACTAGCGGCCCAGATACGCAGTATTTT.

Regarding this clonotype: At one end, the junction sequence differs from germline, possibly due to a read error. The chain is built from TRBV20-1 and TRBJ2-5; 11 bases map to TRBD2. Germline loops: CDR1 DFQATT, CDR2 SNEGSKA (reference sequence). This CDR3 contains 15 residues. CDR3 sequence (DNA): TGCAGTGCTAGAGTTGCACTAGCGGGAGAGGAGACTCAGTACTTC. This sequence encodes CSARVALAGEETQYF.

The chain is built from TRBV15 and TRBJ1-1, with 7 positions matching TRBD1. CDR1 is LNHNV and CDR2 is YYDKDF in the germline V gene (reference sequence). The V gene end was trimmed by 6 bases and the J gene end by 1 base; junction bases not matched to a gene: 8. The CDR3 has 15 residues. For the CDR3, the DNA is TGTGCCACCAGGACGGGGACAGACGAGAACACTGAAGCTTTCTTT. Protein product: CATRTGTDENTEAFF.

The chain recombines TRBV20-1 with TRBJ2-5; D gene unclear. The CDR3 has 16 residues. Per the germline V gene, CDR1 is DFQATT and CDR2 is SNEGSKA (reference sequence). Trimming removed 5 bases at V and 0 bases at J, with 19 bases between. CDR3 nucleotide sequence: TGCAGTGCTCCACCTGACACCTACTCGTACCAAGAGACCCAGTACTTC. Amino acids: CSAPPDTYSYQETQYF.

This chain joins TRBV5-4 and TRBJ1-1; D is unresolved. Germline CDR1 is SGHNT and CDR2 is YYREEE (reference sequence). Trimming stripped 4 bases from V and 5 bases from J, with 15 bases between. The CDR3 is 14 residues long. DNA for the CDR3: TGTGCCAGCAGCCAAGGCCCCGGAGGTACTGAAGCTTTCTTT. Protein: CASSQGPGGTEAFF.

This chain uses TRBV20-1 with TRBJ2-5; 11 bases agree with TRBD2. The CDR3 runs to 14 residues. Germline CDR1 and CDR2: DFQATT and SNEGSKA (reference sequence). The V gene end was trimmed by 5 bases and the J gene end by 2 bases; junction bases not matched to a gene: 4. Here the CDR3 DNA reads TGCAGTGCTTCTAGCGGGGGGCTACAAGAGACCCAGTACTTC. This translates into CSASSGGLQETQYF.